Listed below are T cell receptor beta chains from one sample, sequenced in a study of blood T cell repertoires in COVID-19. Some clones are missing from TCRdb's copy, which holds only in-frame ones; the method was immunoSEQ multiplex PCR. Here the sample spans around 300,000 clones, 88% being singletons. Specimen: PBMCs or T cells enriched from blood (not recorded which). The receptors were gathered from a woman aged 60-75 years in a cohort exposed to, infected with or recovered from COVID-19 (not recorded which). Both conserved end residues are trimmed from each CDR3.

TRBV5-4	ASSRPGTGTDTQY
TRBV2	ASSEGEHQETQY
TRBV21-1	ASSKYGSGRPPSTDTQY
TRBV4-1	ASSPAGKTGLSGNTIY
TRBV2	ASNRQGAGTEAF
TRBV11-2	ASRNTGGWF
TRBV5-1	ASSGLGDYGYT
TRBV5-4	ASSAKKNNYGYT
TRBV7-9	ASSLAFSGRPNEQF
TRBV6-5	ASSYRSGLGNYGYT
TRBV7-2	ASSFMSGIVNQPQH
TRBV7-2	ASSELYEQY
TRBV19	ASSIRPGEQY
TRBV24-1	ATSEAGTGASSTDTQY
TRBV28	ASSSRLASTDTQY
TRBV28	ASTEGQLMNTEAF
TRBV5-1	ASSPGTPSSSAMF
TRBV7-3	ASIEPGEGSFEQY
TRBV3-1/TRBV3-2	ASSQESRRTLAGIQETQY
TRBV28	ASSPVSGKVPRSSYEQY
TRBV5-1	ASSLGAGTEAF
TRBV28	ASSPFDRTNYGYT
TRBV28	ASSISTGGAIPYGYT
TRBV24-1	ATSDFRGYGYT
TRBV5-1	ASSKDSLSYEQY
TRBV6-5	ASSRGAVTGHEQY
TRBV24-1	ATSEQGAGNQPQH
TRBV6-2/TRBV6-3	ASSPPAGGLGEQF
TRBV27	ASSLRQGDYGYT
TRBV7-2	ASSLVGTSNEQF
TRBV5-6	ASSFAGINEQF
TRBV27	ASSSDRVHYGYT
TRBV6-5	ASSYSSPGYYNEQF
TRBV14	ASSQDIGSAPLH
TRBV30	AWAGLRTGKLF
TRBV5-1	ASSLKGLEQY
TRBV28	ASSLLGTSGANTGELF
TRBV11-3	ASSFSGRDNEQF
TRBV5-1	ASSKGEYTEAF